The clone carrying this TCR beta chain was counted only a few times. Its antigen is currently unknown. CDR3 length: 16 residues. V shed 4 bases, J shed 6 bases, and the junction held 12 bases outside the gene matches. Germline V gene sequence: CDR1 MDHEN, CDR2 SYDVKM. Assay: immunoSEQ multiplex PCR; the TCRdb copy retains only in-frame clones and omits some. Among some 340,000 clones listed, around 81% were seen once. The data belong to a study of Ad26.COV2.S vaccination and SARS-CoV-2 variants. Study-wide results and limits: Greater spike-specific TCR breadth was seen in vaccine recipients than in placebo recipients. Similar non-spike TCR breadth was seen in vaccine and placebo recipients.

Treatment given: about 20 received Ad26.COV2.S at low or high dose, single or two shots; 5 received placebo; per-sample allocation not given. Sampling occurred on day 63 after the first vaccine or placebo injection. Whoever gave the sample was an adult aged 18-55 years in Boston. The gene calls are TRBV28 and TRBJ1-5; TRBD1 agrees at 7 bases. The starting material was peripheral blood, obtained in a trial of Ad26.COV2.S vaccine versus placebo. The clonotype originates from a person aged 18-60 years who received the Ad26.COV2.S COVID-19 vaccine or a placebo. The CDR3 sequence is CASSSVGQARSQPQHF. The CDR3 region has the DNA TGTGCCAGCAGTTCCGTCGGACAGGCGCGGAGTCAGCCCCAGCATTTT.